This TCR beta chain was documented in a study of T cells in localized non-small cell lung cancer. The study's findings and limits: Median around 56 top-100 tumor clones were shared with paired adjacent lung. Elevated blood T cell density was associated with longer overall survival. Exceeding tumor, uninvolved adjacent lung had the highest T cell clonality.

A remark on this clone: Its antigen remains unknown.

The CDR3 spans 14 residues. The ends were cut back, 6 bases at V and 0 bases at J, with 9 bases in the middle. Germline V lookup: CDR1 SGDLS, CDR2 YYNGEE. Produced via immunoSEQ multiplex PCR; TCRdb's table is partial and in-frame only. The repertoire has 30,000 or so clones, about 90% of them found once; the top ten carry around 2.1%. The TCR comes from a female donor older than 55 with stage I lung adenocarcinoma. The chain joins TRBV9 to TRBJ1-4, with a weak D call TRBD1 (5 bases). This specimen was peripheral blood, taken before any cancer treatment. The DNA of the CDR3 is TGTGCCAGCAACGGAGGGGCAACTAATGAAAAACTGTTTTTT. Translated, it gives CASNGGATNEKLFF.